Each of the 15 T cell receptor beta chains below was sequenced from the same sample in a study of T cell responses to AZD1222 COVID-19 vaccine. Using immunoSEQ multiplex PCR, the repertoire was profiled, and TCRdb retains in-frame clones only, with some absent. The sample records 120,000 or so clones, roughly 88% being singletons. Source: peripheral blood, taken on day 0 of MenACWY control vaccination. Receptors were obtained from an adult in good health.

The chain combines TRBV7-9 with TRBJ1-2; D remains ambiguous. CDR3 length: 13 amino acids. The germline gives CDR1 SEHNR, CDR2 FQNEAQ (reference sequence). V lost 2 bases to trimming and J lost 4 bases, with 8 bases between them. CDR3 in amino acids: CASSLSVGYGYTF. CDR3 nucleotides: TGTGCCAGCAGCTTATCTGTTGGCTATGGCTACACCTTC. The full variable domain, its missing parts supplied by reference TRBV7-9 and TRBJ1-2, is DTGVSQNPRHKITKRGQNVTFRCDPISEHNRLYWYRQTLGQGPEFLTYFQNEAQLEKSRLLSDRFSAERPKGSFSTLEIQRTEQGDSAMYLCASSLSVGYGYTFGSGTRLTVV.

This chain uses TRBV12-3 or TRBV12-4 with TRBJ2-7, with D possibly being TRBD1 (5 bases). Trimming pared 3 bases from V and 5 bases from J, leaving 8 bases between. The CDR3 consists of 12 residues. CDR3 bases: TGTGCCAGCAGTTTTCTGGGGCACGAGCAGTACGTC. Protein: CASSFLGHEQYV.

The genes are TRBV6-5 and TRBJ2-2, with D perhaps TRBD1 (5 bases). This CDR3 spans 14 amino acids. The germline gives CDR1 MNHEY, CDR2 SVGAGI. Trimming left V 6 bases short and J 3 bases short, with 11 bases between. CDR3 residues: CASRKPRDTGELFF. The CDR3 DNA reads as TGTGCCAGCAGGAAACCCAGGGACACCGGGGAGCTGTTTTTT.

Here the CDR3 DNA reads TGTGCCAGCAGTGAAATCTGGGGCTCCTATAATTCACCCCTCCACTTT. Translating it yields CASSEIWGSYNSPLHF. The gene calls are TRBV2 and TRBJ1-6; D is undetermined. In germline, CDR1 is SNHLY, CDR2 FYNNEI. V lost 2 bases to trimming and J lost 0 bases, with 8 bases between them. The CDR3 covers 16 residues.

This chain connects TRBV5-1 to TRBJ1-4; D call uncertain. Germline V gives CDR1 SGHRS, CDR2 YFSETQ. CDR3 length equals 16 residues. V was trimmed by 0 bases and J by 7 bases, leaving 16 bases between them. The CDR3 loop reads CASSLAPITRGEKLFF. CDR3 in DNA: TGCGCCAGCAGCTTGGCCCCGATCACTCGGGGTGAAAAACTGTTTTTT.

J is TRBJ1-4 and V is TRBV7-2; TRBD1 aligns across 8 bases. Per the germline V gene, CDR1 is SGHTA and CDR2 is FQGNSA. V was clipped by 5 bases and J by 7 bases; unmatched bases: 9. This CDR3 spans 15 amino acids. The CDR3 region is CASSGGWTGTEKLFF. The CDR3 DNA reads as TGTGCCAGCAGCGGGGGTTGGACAGGGACTGAAAAACTGTTTTTT.

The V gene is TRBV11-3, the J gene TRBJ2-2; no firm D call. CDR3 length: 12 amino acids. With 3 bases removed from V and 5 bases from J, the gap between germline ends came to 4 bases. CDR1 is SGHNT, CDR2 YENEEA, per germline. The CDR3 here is CASSLGTGELFF. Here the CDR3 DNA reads TGTGCCAGCAGCTTGGGGACCGGGGAGCTGTTTTTT.

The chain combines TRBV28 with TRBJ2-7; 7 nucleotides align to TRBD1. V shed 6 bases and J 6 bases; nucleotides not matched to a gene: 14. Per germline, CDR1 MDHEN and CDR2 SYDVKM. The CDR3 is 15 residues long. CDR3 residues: CASRPQGLGASEQYV. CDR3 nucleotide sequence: TGTGCCAGCAGGCCACAGGGGTTGGGGGCCTCCGAGCAGTACGTC.

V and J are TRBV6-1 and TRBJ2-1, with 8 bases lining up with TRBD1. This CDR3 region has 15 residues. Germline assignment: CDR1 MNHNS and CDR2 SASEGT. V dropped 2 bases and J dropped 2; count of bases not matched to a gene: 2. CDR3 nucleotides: TGTGCCAGCAGTGAAACAGGGGGAACCTACAATGAGCAGTTCTTC. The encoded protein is CASSETGGTYNEQFF.

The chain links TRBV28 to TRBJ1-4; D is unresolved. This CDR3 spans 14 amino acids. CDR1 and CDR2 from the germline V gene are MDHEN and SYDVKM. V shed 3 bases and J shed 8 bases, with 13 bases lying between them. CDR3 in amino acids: CASSFGNLREKLFF. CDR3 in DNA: TGTGCCAGCAGTTTCGGGAATCTCAGGGAAAAACTGTTTTTT.

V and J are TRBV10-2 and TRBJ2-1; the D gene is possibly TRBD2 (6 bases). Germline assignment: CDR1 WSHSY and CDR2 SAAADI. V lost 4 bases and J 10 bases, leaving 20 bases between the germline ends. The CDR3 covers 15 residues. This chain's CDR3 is CASSGGDYLRGEQFF. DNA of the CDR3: TGCGCCAGCAGTGGGGGAGACTACCTCCGGGGGGAGCAGTTCTTC.

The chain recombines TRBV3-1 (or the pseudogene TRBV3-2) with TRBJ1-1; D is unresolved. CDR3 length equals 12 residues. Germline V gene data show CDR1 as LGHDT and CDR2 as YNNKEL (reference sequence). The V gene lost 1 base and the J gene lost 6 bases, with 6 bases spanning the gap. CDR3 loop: CASSQAWAEAFF. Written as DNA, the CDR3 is TGTGCCAGCAGCCAAGCTTGGGCTGAAGCTTTCTTT.

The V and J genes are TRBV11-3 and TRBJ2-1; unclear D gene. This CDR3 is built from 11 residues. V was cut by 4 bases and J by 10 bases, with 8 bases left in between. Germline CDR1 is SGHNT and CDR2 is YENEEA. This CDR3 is CASSSNREQFF. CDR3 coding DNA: TGTGCCAGCAGCTCTAATCGCGAGCAGTTCTTC.

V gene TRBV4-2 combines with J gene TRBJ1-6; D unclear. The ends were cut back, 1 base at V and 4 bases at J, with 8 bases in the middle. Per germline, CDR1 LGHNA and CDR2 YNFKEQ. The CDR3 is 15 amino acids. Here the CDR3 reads CASSQGAEYNSPLHF. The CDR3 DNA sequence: TGTGCCAGCAGCCAAGGGGCAGAATATAATTCACCCCTCCACTTT.

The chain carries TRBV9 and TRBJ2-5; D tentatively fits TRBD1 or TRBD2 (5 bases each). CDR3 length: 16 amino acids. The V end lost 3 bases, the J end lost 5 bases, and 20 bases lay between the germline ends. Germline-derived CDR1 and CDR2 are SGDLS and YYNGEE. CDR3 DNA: TGTGCCAGCAGCGGCCACATCCAGGGAGTGGGGGAGACCCAGTACTTC. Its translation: CASSGHIQGVGETQYF.